The 10 T cell receptor beta chains below come from one sample, sequenced in a study of radiation and T cells in renal cell carcinoma. Measured with immunoSEQ multiplex PCR; TCRdb has only the in-frame clones, and not every one. The sample shows 20,000 or so clones, around 46% of them seen only once. As for treatment: 15 Gy SBRT to primary tumor, nephrectomy 4 weeks later. The specimen was tumor tissue, collected from a patient whose treatment included radiotherapy and nephrectomy. These receptors all come from a woman aged 50 to 65 with renal cell carcinoma.

At least ten counts were recorded for this clone. The genes are TRBV4-1 and TRBJ2-7, with no clear D. The CDR3 spans 15 residues. Germline CDR1 MGHRA, CDR2 YSYEKL. V dropped 3 bases and J dropped 0 bases, with 12 bases sitting between them. CDR3 residues: CASSHPGYNSYEQYF. The CDR3 nucleotides are TGCGCCAGCAGCCATCCGGGCTACAACTCCTACGAGCAGTACTTC.

This clone is medium-sized. V and J are TRBV4-2 and TRBJ1-1; D gene ambiguous. The germline V gene has CDR1 LGHNA and CDR2 YNFKEQ. The CDR3 loop spans 14 amino acids. Deletions cut 4 bases from V and 6 bases from J, with 15 bases between. In nucleotides, the CDR3 is TGTGCCAGCAGCCTAGGACGGTGGATCGCTGAAGCTTTCTTT. Protein sequence: CASSLGRWIAEAFF.

The chain couples TRBV10-2 to TRBJ1-3; 8 positions match TRBD1. The CDR3 has 16 amino acids. V gave up 2 bases and J gave up 8 bases; unmatched junction bases: 11. Germline V gives CDR1 WSHSY, CDR2 SAAADI. The CDR3 is CASSENRGSGGDTIYF. The CDR3 nucleotides read TGCGCCAGCAGTGAGAACAGGGGGTCTGGAGGGGACACCATATATTTT.

This clone has ten or more counts. Other nucleotide sequences from this sample produce the same CDR3. This chain uses TRBV6-1 with TRBJ2-1; 10 nucleotides line up with TRBD2. With V trimmed by 3 bases and J by 4 bases, 3 bases remained unmatched. Germline CDR1 MNHNS, CDR2 SASEGT. The CDR3 totals 15 residues. The CDR3 sequence: CASSESSGGYNEQFF. CDR3 nucleotides: TGTGCCAGCAGTGAGAGTAGCGGGGGGTACAATGAGCAGTTCTTC.

Note on this clone: Other nucleotide sequences in the sample specify the same CDR3. CDR3 in amino acids: CASSDTGGYEKLFF. Written as DNA, the CDR3 is TGTGCCAGCAGTGATACAGGGGGATATGAAAAACTGTTTTTT. The chain is built from TRBV2 and TRBJ1-4, with 8 bases fitting TRBD1. Germline V gives CDR1 SNHLY, CDR2 FYNNEI. This CDR3 comprises 14 residues. V dropped 3 bases and J dropped 6; count of bases not matched to a gene: 3. Full variable domain (missing parts from reference TRBV2 and TRBJ1-4): EPEVTQTPSHQVTQMGQEVILRCVPISNHLYFYWYRQILGQKVEFLVSFYNNEISEKSEIFDDQFSVERPDGSNFTLKIRSTKLEDSAMYFCASSDTGGYEKLFFGSGTQLSVL.

CDR3 loop: CASSLAGFQETQYF. The CDR3 DNA reads TGTGCCAGCAGCTTGGCCGGTTTCCAAGAGACCCAGTACTTC. The gene calls are TRBV5-4 and TRBJ2-5; no reliable D call. Germline V gives CDR1 SGHNT, CDR2 YYREEE (reference sequence). V lost 0 bases and J 1 base, leaving 7 bases between the germline ends. The CDR3 contains 14 residues.

This clone was counted a few times. The J gene is TRBJ1-5, the V gene TRBV11-2; D unclear. Germline lookup yields CDR1 SGHAT and CDR2 FQNNGV. The CDR3 extends over 16 amino acids. V dropped 4 bases and J dropped 3 bases, with 16 bases sitting between them. The CDR3 protein is CASSSSGSTNNQPQHF. CDR3 nucleotides: TGTGCCAGCAGCTCCTCGGGGTCCACCAACAATCAGCCCCAGCATTTT. Drawing the rest from reference TRBV11-2 and TRBJ1-5, the complete variable domain is EAGVAQSPRYKIIEKRQSVAFWCNPISGHATLYWYQQILGQGPKLLIQFQNNGVVDDSQLPKDRFSAERLKGVDSTLKIQPAKLEDSAVYLCASSSSGSTNNQPQHFGDGTRLSIL.

This clone has a count of ten or more. The chain is built from TRBV6-1 and TRBJ1-1; no definite D call. There are 12 residues in the CDR3. V was pared by 7 bases and J by 5 bases, with 11 bases between. From germline, CDR1 is MNHNS and CDR2 SASEGT. The CDR3 DNA reads as TGTGCCAGCATTGTGAGGGAAACTGAAGCTTTCTTT. Translating it yields CASIVRETEAFF.

This clone was seen only a few times. Written as DNA, the CDR3 is TGTGCCGGATCCGTCTCCACGAACACTGAAGCTTTCTTT. It is translated as CAGSVSTNTEAFF. The genes are TRBV19 and TRBJ1-1; D is unclear. CDR1 and CDR2 (germline): LNHDA, SQIVND (reference sequence). V was trimmed by 11 bases and J by 1 base, leaving 14 bases between them. CDR3 length: 13 amino acids.

This chain uses TRBV2 with TRBJ2-4, with D perhaps TRBD2 (6 bases). The CDR3 consists of 13 residues. Between the trimmed V and J ends, which lost 4 bases and 6 bases, there was a span of 10 bases. Germline values: CDR1 SNHLY, CDR2 FYNNEI. The CDR3, as DNA: TGTGCCAGCAGTGGAGGGACTGGAAACATTCAGTACTTC. Its protein product is CASSGGTGNIQYF.